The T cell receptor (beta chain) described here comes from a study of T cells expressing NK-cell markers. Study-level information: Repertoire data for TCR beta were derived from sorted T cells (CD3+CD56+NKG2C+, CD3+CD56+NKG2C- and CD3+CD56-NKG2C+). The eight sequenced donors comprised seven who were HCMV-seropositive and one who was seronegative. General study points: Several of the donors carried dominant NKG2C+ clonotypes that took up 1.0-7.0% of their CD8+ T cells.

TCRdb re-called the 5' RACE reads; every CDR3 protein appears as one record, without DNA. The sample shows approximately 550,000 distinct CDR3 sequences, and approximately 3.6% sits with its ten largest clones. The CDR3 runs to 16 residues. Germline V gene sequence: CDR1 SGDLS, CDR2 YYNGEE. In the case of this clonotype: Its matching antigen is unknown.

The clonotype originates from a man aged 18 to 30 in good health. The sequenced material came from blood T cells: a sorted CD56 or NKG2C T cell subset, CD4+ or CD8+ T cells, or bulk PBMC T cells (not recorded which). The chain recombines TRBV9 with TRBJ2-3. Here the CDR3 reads CASSSPGPAPADTQYF.